A selection of T cell receptor beta chains follows, all from one sample in a study of blood T cell repertoires in COVID-19. Data came from immunoSEQ multiplex PCR; TCRdb stores just in-frame clones and leaves some out. The table has 150,000 or so clones, around four fifths seen once. The sample taken for sequencing was peripheral blood. The origin of the receptors is a human donor in a cohort sampled during active COVID-19. CDR3s include the opening cysteine and the closing phenylalanine or tryptophan. The D gene is left open where the match is weak. Rows give clone size only sometimes, using once, few, many, or a class for an expanded clone.

j_gene,v_gene,abundance,d_gene,CDR3aa,CDR3nt
TRBJ1-6,TRBV30,.,.,CAWNQGGRNSPLHF,TGTGCCTGGAACCAGGGAGGAAGGAATTCACCCCTCCACTTT
TRBJ1-1,TRBV6-5,few,TRBD1,CASSSQDRKAFF,TGTGCCAGCAGTTCCCAGGACAGGAAAGCTTTCTTT
TRBJ2-5,TRBV18,.,.,CASSPDSETQYF,TGTGCCAGCTCACCCGACTCAGAGACCCAGTACTTC
TRBJ2-3,TRBV27,.,.,CASSFGLTSSDTQYF,TGTGCCAGCAGTTTTGGACTAACCTCCTCAGATACGCAGTATTTT
TRBJ2-7,TRBV19,few,.,CASSIRRSYEQYF,TGTGCCAGTAGTATAAGGCGGTCCTACGAGCAGTACTTC
TRBJ1-3,TRBV7-8,.,TRBD1,CASSYRGLLSGNTIYF,TGTGCCAGCAGCTACAGGGGGTTACTCTCTGGAAACACCATATATTTT
TRBJ2-7,TRBV27,.,.,CATQAGVSYEQYF,TGTGCCACCCAGGCAGGGGTCTCCTACGAGCAGTACTTC
TRBJ2-4,TRBV28,few,TRBD1,CASSDRTGGAAALIAKNIQYF,TGTGCCAGCAGTGATAGGACAGGGGGCGCCGCTGCTCTAATAGCCAAAAACATTCAGTACTTC
TRBJ2-1,TRBV7-2,once,TRBD2,CASTQRLAGEREQFF,TGTGCCAGCACCCAAAGGCTAGCGGGGGAACGGGAGCAGTTCTTC
TRBJ1-1,TRBV28,.,.,CASTRGAENTEAFF,TGTGCCAGCACCCGTGGGGCAGAGAACACTGAAGCTTTCTTT
TRBJ1-1,TRBV7-8,once,.,CASSSLSTELNTEAFF,TGTGCCAGCAGCTCCCTTTCCACAGAACTGAACACTGAAGCTTTCTTT
TRBJ2-3,TRBV19,.,TRBD2,CASSIAGAGADTQYF,TGTGCCAGTAGTATAGCGGGAGCGGGGGCAGATACGCAGTATTTT
TRBJ2-7,TRBV6-5,medium-sized,.,CASSYVGGEQYF,TGTGCCAGCAGTTACGTAGGGGGCGAGCAGTACTTC
TRBJ1-2,TRBV7-2,.,TRBD1,CASSLYGTGDYGYTF,TGTGCCAGCAGCTTATATGGGACAGGGGACTATGGCTACACCTTC
TRBJ2-6,TRBV3-1/TRBV3-2,once,TRBD1,CASTRDRHSGANVLTF,TGTGCCAGCACGCGGGACAGGCACTCTGGGGCCAACGTCCTGACTTTC
TRBJ2-1,TRBV13,.,TRBD2,CASSPRGLAAAEQFF,TGTGCCAGCAGCCCCCGGGGACTAGCGGCTGCTGAGCAGTTCTTC
TRBJ2-2,TRBV14,.,.,CASSQIRGHGELFF,TGTGCCAGCAGCCAAATAAGAGGGCACGGGGAGCTGTTTTTT
TRBJ1-1,TRBV6-2/TRBV6-3,.,TRBD1,CASSRDRDRGEAFF,TGTGCCAGCAGTCGTGACCGGGACAGGGGAGAAGCTTTCTTT
TRBJ1-1,TRBV2,.,.,CASRVKTGLNTEAFF,TGTGCCAGCAGAGTAAAGACAGGTTTGAACACTGAAGCTTTCTTT
TRBJ1-6,TRBV18,.,TRBD1,CASSLSTGTNSPLHF,TGTGCCAGCTCACTCTCGACAGGGACTAATTCACCCCTCCACTTT
TRBJ1-2,TRBV27,.,.,CASSLSSRGDLGYTF,TGTGCCAGCAGTTTATCGTCACGGGGGGACTTGGGCTACACCTTC
TRBJ2-7,TRBV7-7,once,.,CASSLDSWRGSYEQYF,TGTGCTAGCAGCCTAGACAGTTGGCGGGGATCCTACGAGCAGTACTTC
TRBJ2-7,TRBV5-6,few,TRBD1,CASSSTRTGGGWTGYEQYF,TGTGCCAGCAGCTCCACCCGGACAGGGGGCGGATGGACTGGCTACGAGCAGTACTTC
TRBJ2-1,TRBV20-1,.,.,CSASSHSVPRSYNEQFF,TGCAGTGCTAGTTCTCACTCCGTCCCTCGCTCCTACAATGAGCAGTTCTTC
TRBJ1-1,TRBV7-9,few,.,CASNPMLDTPSTEAFF,TGTGCCAGCAACCCCATGTTGGACACCCCGTCAACCGAAGCTTTCTTT
TRBJ1-1,TRBV7-2,.,.,CASRTGEATKAFF,TGTGCCAGCAGGACGGGGGAGGCGACGAAGGCTTTCTTT
TRBJ2-5,TRBV5-1,.,TRBD2,CASSLERGQSRETQYF,TGCGCCAGCAGCTTGGAGCGGGGCCAGTCTAGGGAGACCCAGTACTTC
TRBJ2-1,TRBV3-1/TRBV3-2,.,TRBD2,CASSPSRGDEQFF,TGTGCCAGCAGCCCCTCGCGGGGGGATGAGCAGTTCTTC
TRBJ2-7,TRBV5-1,once,TRBD1,CASSLATLQGWDEQYF,TGCGCCAGCAGCTTGGCTACCCTACAGGGGTGGGACGAGCAGTACTTC
TRBJ2-7,TRBV6-6,.,TRBD1,CASSYGTAFSYEQYF,TGTGCCAGCAGTTACGGGACAGCGTTTTCCTACGAGCAGTACTTC
TRBJ2-5,TRBV19,.,.,CASTPGLDMGETQYF,TGTGCCAGTACCCCCGGACTCGACATGGGAGAGACCCAGTACTTC
TRBJ2-7,TRBV18,once,TRBD2,CASSPTSGSSSGINEQYF,TGTGCCAGCTCCCCGACTAGCGGGAGTTCAAGTGGTATAAACGAGCAGTACTTC
TRBJ2-4,TRBV6-4,.,TRBD1,CASSPGQGRNIQYF,TGTGCCAGCAGCCCGGGACAGGGTAGAAACATTCAGTACTTC
TRBJ1-5,TRBV18,.,TRBD1,CASSPNGQGFGNQPQHF,TGTGCCAGCTCACCCAACGGACAGGGTTTTGGCAATCAGCCCCAGCATTTT
TRBJ1-2,TRBV4-1,few,TRBD1,CASSRPRSGGPGYTF,TGCGCCAGCAGCCGGCCCCGATCAGGGGGCCCGGGCTACACCTTC
TRBJ1-5,TRBV19,.,.,CASRTGYNSNQPQHF,TGTGCCAGTCGAACGGGTTACAATAGCAATCAGCCCCAGCATTTT
TRBJ2-6,TRBV27,.,TRBD1,CASSSNRGAGANVLTF,TGTGCCAGCAGTTCCAACAGGGGGGCTGGGGCCAACGTCCTGACTTTC
TRBJ1-1,TRBV13,once,.,CASSPRDLYTEAFF,TGTGCCAGCAGCCCCAGGGACTTGTATACTGAAGCTTTCTTT
TRBJ2-3,TRBV2,.,.,CASTSWGQQYF,TGTGCCAGCACGAGCTGGGGACAACAGTATTTT
TRBJ1-4,TRBV6-5,.,.,CASSYSGPLGEKLFF,TGTGCCAGCAGTTACTCGGGTCCTCTCGGGGAAAAACTGTTTTTT
TRBJ2-3,TRBV30,many,.,CAWKMASTDTQYF,TGTGCCTGGAAGATGGCTAGCACAGATACGCAGTATTTT
TRBJ2-2,TRBV19,.,.,CASSISLSNTGELFF,TGTGCCAGTAGTATAAGCCTATCGAACACCGGGGAGCTGTTTTTT
TRBJ1-2,TRBV7-2,.,.,CASSLGGGAGYGYTF,TGTGCCAGCAGCTTAGGTGGGGGCGCTGGGTATGGCTACACCTTC
TRBJ1-4,TRBV30,few,TRBD1,CAWMGQPVSNEKLFF,TGTGCCTGGATGGGACAGCCGGTGTCTAATGAAAAACTGTTTTTT
TRBJ2-7,TRBV24-1,.,TRBD1,CATGGTGSYEQYF,TGTGCCACCGGAGGGACAGGGTCCTACGAGCAGTACTTC
TRBJ1-3,TRBV3-1/TRBV3-2,.,.,CASSQDPSSGNTIYF,TGTGCCAGCAGCCAAGATCCGAGCTCTGGAAACACCATATATTTT
TRBJ1-4,TRBV7-9,once,.,CASSLEGRASNEKLFF,TGTGCCAGCAGCTTAGAGGGCAGGGCGTCTAATGAAAAACTGTTTTTT
TRBJ1-2,TRBV9,.,TRBD1,CASSASTGTYGYTF,TGTGCCAGCAGCGCATCGACAGGGACCTATGGCTACACCTTC
TRBJ2-1,TRBV11-2,few,.,CASSLESSRNEQFF,TGTGCCAGCAGCTTAGAGAGTAGCCGGAATGAGCAGTTCTTC
TRBJ1-5,TRBV19,.,TRBD1,CASSPGQASPSNQPQHF,TGTGCCAGTAGTCCAGGACAGGCCTCACCTAGCAATCAGCCCCAGCATTTT
TRBJ2-7,TRBV29-1,once,TRBD2,CSVPSSGGEQYF,TGCAGCGTTCCATCTAGCGGAGGCGAGCAGTACTTC
TRBJ1-1,TRBV18,.,.,CASSPPRFADGRGTEAFF,TGTGCCAGCTCACCACCGAGGTTCGCGGACGGGAGAGGAACTGAAGCTTTCTTT
TRBJ2-6,TRBV7-6,once,.,CASSLVSPGAGANVLTF,TGTGCCAGCAGCTTAGTCTCCCCCGGGGCTGGGGCCAACGTCCTGACTTTC
TRBJ2-7,TRBV19,.,.,CASSIQGGVSIPYEQYF,TGTGCCAGTAGTATTCAGGGGGGAGTGTCGATACCCTACGAGCAGTACTTC